This record covers a single TCR beta chain. Its antigen is as yet unknown. The method was immunoSEQ multiplex PCR; TCRdb's version includes in-frame clones alone and lacks a portion of them. The repertoire holds roughly 64,000 clones, with approximately 87% as singletons. The germline V gene has CDR1 LNHDA and CDR2 SQIVND (reference sequence). V lost 3 bases, J lost 2 bases, and 5 bases stayed unmatched. The CDR3 is 15 residues long. This sample was taken from a study of pediatric ulcerative colitis. General observations from the study: Acute severe colitis showed lower rectal diversity from clonal expansions. Repertoires came from total lymphocyte DNA, not specific subsets.

Sequenced sample: blood. The clonotype comes from a boy aged 10-17 years with severe ulcerative colitis. The V gene is TRBV19, the J gene TRBJ2-7; 9 nucleotides align to TRBD1. The CDR3 loop is CASSMTGTGTYEQYF. CDR3 nucleotide sequence: TGTGCCAGTAGTATGACCGGGACAGGGACCTACGAGCAGTACTTC.